The sample holds a few counts of the clone carrying this T cell receptor beta chain. Germline V gene lookup returns CDR1 SGHTA and CDR2 FQGNSA. The CDR3 covers 15 residues. V gave up 1 base and J gave up 1 base, with 9 bases separating them. Time point given: patch test 2, 6 weeks after DPC sensitization. Treatment specified: therapeutic diphenylcyclopropenone sensitization with weekly scalp DPC. Before extraction, the whole blood was not fractionated, and total RNA was taken from it. This specimen comes from a study of human T cells and chemical hapten exposure. On the study more broadly: Sensitization was performed using 2% DPC on a roughly 2 cm by roughly 2 cm upper inner arm skin site. Per-sample variation in TCR yield stemmed mainly from small pooled library volume differences. Patch tests put 0.01% DPC on the upper back, read at 6 days.

A single record per CDR3 protein comes from TCRdb applying MiXCR to the RACE reads. The sample has just over 350,000 distinct CDR3 sequences, about 6.3% seen once. This material consisted of whole blood, taken in connection with sensitization to the hapten diphenylcyclopropenone (DPC). This TCR derives from a woman between 18 and 30 years old with alopecia areata. Some clones in this sample may be carry-over from other donors' samples. The chain joins TRBV7-2 to TRBJ2-3, with D possibly being TRBD1 or TRBD2 (5 bases each). The CDR3 nucleotides read TGTGCCAGCAGCTTAGGGGGGTCCCGCACAGATACGCAGTATTTT. Translated, it gives CASSLGGSRTDTQYF. Full variable domain (remainder filled in from reference TRBV7-2 and TRBJ2-3): GAGVSQSPSNKVTEKGKDVELRCDPISGHTALYWYRQSLGQGLEFLIYFQGNSAPDKSGLPSDRFSAERTGGSVSTLTIQRTQQEDSAVYLCASSLGGSRTDTQYFGPGTRLTVL.